These 30 T cell receptor beta chains were sequenced from one sample in a study of cytomegalovirus exposure and HLA in healthy donors (dated by TCRdb to between 2016 and 2019). Receptor amplification or capture employed the immunoSEQ multiplex PCR assay. The multiplex PCR relied on a mix of 60 forward primers for TCR Vbeta segments and 13 reverse primers for TCR Jbeta segments. This is the immuneACCESS table as TCRdb keeps it, with only in-frame sequences that have V and J called. A part of the clones is gone; compared with another copy, unresolved V genes explain less than half, and the rest is unexplained. The table held for this sample gives 110,000 to 150,000 clones. Jointly, the top ten make up about 0.96% of the sample. The specimen sequenced was PBMCs. The source is a male donor in good health and CMV-seronegative.

The J gene is TRBJ1-2, the V gene TRBV19; 10 bases are a match to TRBD1. The CDR3 loop spans 14 amino acids. V shed 4 bases, J shed 5 bases, and the junction held 4 bases outside the gene matches. Per germline, CDR1 LNHDA and CDR2 SQIVND (reference sequence). The CDR3 here is CASSTTGGGYGYTF. The DNA of the CDR3 is TGTGCCAGTAGTACGACAGGGGGCGGATATGGCTACACCTTC.

The V and J genes are TRBV10-3 and TRBJ2-7; 10 bases agree with TRBD1. There are 17 residues in the CDR3. The V gene end was trimmed by 6 bases and the J gene end by 3 bases; junction bases not matched to a gene: 14. Germline CDR1 is ENHRY and CDR2 is SYGVKD. The CDR3: CAISPLFSGQGSYEQYF. CDR3 sequence (DNA): TGTGCCATCAGCCCGCTTTTTTCGGGACAGGGGAGCTACGAGCAGTACTTC.

The chain recombines TRBV30 with TRBJ2-7, with D possibly TRBD1 on 5 matching bases. V was cut by 7 bases and J by 2 bases, with 18 bases left in between. CDR3 length: 14 residues. Germline V CDR1 and CDR2: GTSNPN, SVGIG (reference sequence). The CDR3 protein is CASTAPDRAYEQYF. In DNA form, the CDR3 reads TGTGCCTCAACTGCCCCAGACAGAGCCTACGAGCAGTACTTC.

The V call is TRBV18, the J call TRBJ1-2; 7 bases line up with TRBD1. The J segment lost 7 bases and the V segment lost 3 bases, leaving 5 bases of the junction unmatched. The CDR3 has 13 amino acids. Looked up from germline, CDR1 is KGHSH and CDR2 is LQKENI. Written as DNA, the CDR3 is TGTGCCAGCTCACCGACAGGGAAGAGTGGCTACACCTTC. This gives the protein CASSPTGKSGYTF.

The chain links TRBV30 to TRBJ1-1; D not resolved. V gave up 4 bases and J gave up 5 bases, with 14 bases separating them. CDR3 length: 13 residues. Germline lookup yields CDR1 GTSNPN and CDR2 SVGIG (reference sequence). The CDR3 nucleotides are TGTGCCTGGACGCCCGGAGTCGGGACTGAAGCTTTCTTT. Its translation: CAWTPGVGTEAFF.

The genes are TRBV10-2 and TRBJ2-1, with 10 bases that match TRBD2. CDR1 and CDR2 (germline): WSHSY, SAAADI. The CDR3 covers 17 residues. The J segment lost 15 bases and the V segment lost 4 bases, leaving 21 bases of the junction unmatched. CDR3 in DNA: TGCGCCAGCAGTGGGACTAGCGGAAGCCTACAAGTACGCGCCCGGTTCTTC. Amino acid sequence: CASSGTSGSLQVRARFF.

The chain joins TRBV7-7 to TRBJ2-5; D is unclear. Germline CDR1 SSHAT, CDR2 FNYEAQ (reference sequence). The ends were cut back, 5 bases at V and 4 bases at J, with 11 bases in the middle. This CDR3 is 13 amino acids long. The CDR3, as DNA: TGTGCCAGCAGCCTTGGGCAGCCAGAGACCCAGTACTTC. Translated, it gives CASSLGQPETQYF.

The chain couples TRBV18 to TRBJ2-3, with 8 bases aligning to TRBD2. This CDR3 is built from 18 residues. V was clipped by 2 bases and J by 6 bases; unmatched bases: 16. Germline V gene data show CDR1 as KGHSH and CDR2 as LQKENI. The CDR3 coding sequence is TGTGCCAGCTCACCAAGTCTGGCACTAGCGGCCTCAAGGGATACGCAGTATTTT. Its translation: CASSPSLALAASRDTQYF.

The chain recombines TRBV5-3 with TRBJ2-2; possibly TRBD2 for D (5 bases). TRBV5-3 counts as an open reading frame of uncertain function. Between the trimmed V and J ends, which lost 4 bases and 4 bases, there was a span of 8 bases. The length of the CDR3 is 13 residues. The DNA of the CDR3 is TGTGCCAGAAGCACTAGGCGCACCGGGGAGCTGTTTTTT. It translates to CARSTRRTGELFF.

The J gene is TRBJ2-7, the V gene TRBV4-2, with 7 bases lining up with TRBD2. This CDR3 is built from 14 residues. The germline V gene encodes CDR1 LGHNA and CDR2 YNFKEQ. J lost 2 bases, V lost 0 bases, and 1 base had no gene match. CDR3 in DNA: TGTGCCAGCAGCCAAGAGGGGGGGACCTACGAGCAGTACTTC. Translated: CASSQEGGTYEQYF.

The rearrangement joins TRBV4-3 to TRBJ1-5; D unresolved. The CDR3 has 14 residues. Deletions cut 4 bases from V and 4 bases from J, with 11 bases between. Germline V gives CDR1 LGHNA, CDR2 YSLEER. CDR3 region: CASSPSGGNQPQHF. CDR3 DNA: TGCGCCAGCAGCCCCTCTGGAGGGAATCAGCCCCAGCATTTT.

V gene TRBV4-1 combines with J gene TRBJ2-2, with TRBD2 matching 11 bases. This CDR3 is 18 amino acids long. The germline V gene has CDR1 MGHRA and CDR2 YSYEKL. The V and J ends lost 0 bases and 6 bases, in that order; junction bases with no gene match: 9. For the CDR3, the DNA is TGCGCCAGCAGCCAAGATGGAACTAGCGGGAGCGATGCCGGGGAGCTGTTTTTT. This gives the protein CASSQDGTSGSDAGELFF.

On this clone: The sample carries other DNA sequences with the same CDR3. In DNA, the CDR3 is TGTGCCAGCAGCCTATCCTACGAGCAGTACTTC. Encoded protein: CASSLSYEQYF. This rearrangement joins TRBV7-2 to TRBJ2-7; D is unclear. Per germline, CDR1 SGHTA and CDR2 FQGNSA. The CDR3 consists of 11 residues. Trimming took 5 bases from V and 1 from J, leaving 3 bases between them.

J is TRBJ1-5 and V is TRBV6-5, with 10 bases lining up with TRBD1. From germline, CDR1 is MNHEY and CDR2 SVGAGI. V lost 1 base to trimming and J lost 7 bases; unmatched junction nucleotides: 7. This CDR3 spans 16 amino acids. The CDR3 DNA is TGTGCCAGCAGTTACTTAGGGGACAGGGGTTACCAGCCCCAGCATTTT. Protein: CASSYLGDRGYQPQHF.

The J gene is TRBJ1-2, the V gene TRBV6-1; 7 positions agree with TRBD1. The V gene's germline CDR1 is MNHNS and CDR2 SASEGT. The CDR3 has 14 residues. The junction had 9 bases not matched to a gene; V was cut back by 11 bases and J by 0 bases. The CDR3 DNA is TGTGCCGGAAACAGGGGAACGGCTAACTATGGCTACACCTTC. The encoded protein is CAGNRGTANYGYTF.

The chain combines TRBV28 with TRBJ1-1; 8 nucleotides match TRBD1. The CDR3 totals 14 residues. V lost 4 bases to trimming and J lost 1 base; unmatched junction nucleotides: 2. CDR1 and CDR2 (germline): MDHEN, SYDVKM. CDR3 coding DNA: TGTGCCAGCAGTTCAGGGGGCTCGAACACTGAAGCTTTCTTT. Translating gives CASSSGGSNTEAFF.

This chain uses TRBV2 with TRBJ2-2; the D gene is possibly TRBD2 (5 bases). Germline CDR1 is SNHLY and CDR2 is FYNNEI. This CDR3 spans 15 amino acids. Trimming left V 3 bases short and J 7 bases short, with 15 bases between. The CDR3 nucleotides read TGTGCCAGCAGTGAGACGGAGGTAACCGGCGGGGAGCTGTTTTTT. This gives the protein CASSETEVTGGELFF.

The J gene is TRBJ2-3, the V gene TRBV27, with 11 bases lining up with TRBD2. CDR3 length: 15 residues. After removal of 3 bases from V and 2 bases from J, the junction contained 1 base not matched to a gene. From germline, CDR1 is MNHEY and CDR2 SMNVEV (reference sequence). Written as DNA, the CDR3 is TGTGCCAGCAGTTTGACTAGCGGGGACACAGATACGCAGTATTTT. It codes for CASSLTSGDTDTQYF.

The V call is TRBV6-5, the J call TRBJ2-5; possible D gene TRBD2, 5 bases. V lost 6 bases and J lost 5, with 13 bases in between. The CDR3 sequence is 13 residues long. Per germline, CDR1 MNHEY and CDR2 SVGAGI. CDR3 DNA sequence: TGTGCCAGCAGGTCAGGAGGCGGGGAGACCCAGTACTTC. It yields the protein CASRSGGGETQYF.

Comments on this clone: Other DNA variants within this sample encode the same CDR3. The V and J genes are TRBV19 and TRBJ1-2; 9 bases match TRBD1. The ends lost 5 bases at V and 8 bases at J; junction bases unmatched: 6. This CDR3 contains 13 residues. Germline assignment: CDR1 LNHDA and CDR2 SQIVND (reference sequence). The CDR3 protein is CASSPGQGRGYTF. DNA of the CDR3: TGTGCCAGTAGTCCGGGACAGGGTAGAGGCTACACCTTC.

The chain's CDR3 is CASKDRGREGYTF. The CDR3 DNA sequence: TGCGCCAGCAAGGACAGGGGTAGGGAGGGCTACACCTTC. The chain uses TRBV10-2 and TRBJ1-2; 9 bases align to TRBD1. Germline V gene sequence: CDR1 WSHSY, CDR2 SAAADI. V was clipped by 7 bases and J by 8 bases; unmatched bases: 8. The CDR3 runs to 13 residues.

V gene TRBV7-2 combines with J gene TRBJ2-7; possibly TRBD2 for D (5 bases). CDR1 is SGHTA and CDR2 is FQGNSA in the germline V gene. The CDR3 extends over 16 amino acids. Trimming pared 3 bases from V and 2 bases from J, leaving 17 bases between. The chain's CDR3 is CASSFISGSFTYEQYF. The DNA of the CDR3 is TGTGCCAGCAGCTTTATCTCGGGATCCTTTACCTACGAGCAGTACTTC.

V is TRBV5-4 and J is TRBJ2-5; no clear D gene. CDR1 and CDR2 from the germline V gene are SGHNT and YYREEE (reference sequence). This CDR3 contains 14 residues. Trimming cost V 4 bases and J 0 bases, with 10 bases left between them. The CDR3 sequence is CASSTKEYQETQYF. The CDR3 DNA reads as TGTGCCAGCAGCACAAAGGAGTACCAAGAGACCCAGTACTTC.

The chain combines TRBV14 with TRBJ2-7; D might be TRBD1 (5 bases). The germline gives CDR1 SGHDN, CDR2 FVKESK. Trimming took 1 base from V and 6 from J, leaving 10 bases between them. This CDR3 has 13 residues. CDR3 nucleotide sequence: TGTGCCAGCAGCCAAGTAGGGGTCCCCGAGCAGTACTTC. It codes for CASSQVGVPEQYF.

This chain uses TRBV15 with TRBJ2-7; TRBD2 agrees at 9 bases. The CDR3 runs 15 residues. J lost 5 bases, V lost 3 bases, and 8 bases had no gene match. Germline lookup yields CDR1 LNHNV and CDR2 YYDKDF (reference sequence). CDR3 DNA sequence: TGTGCCACCAGCAGGGAAATAGCGGGAGTACACGAGCAGTACTTC. Amino acids: CATSREIAGVHEQYF.

CDR3 in amino acids: CASSARTGYAEAFF. In DNA, the CDR3 is TGTGCCAGCAGTGCTAGGACAGGGTACGCTGAAGCTTTCTTT. The chain carries TRBV6-1 and TRBJ1-1; 8 nucleotides align to TRBD1. From germline, CDR1 is MNHNS and CDR2 SASEGT. The junction had 7 bases not matched to a gene; V was cut back by 4 bases and J by 6 bases. The CDR3 contains 14 residues.

The V and J genes are TRBV28 and TRBJ1-2; 11 bases are shared with TRBD1. The CDR3 totals 14 residues. Germline V gene lookup returns CDR1 MDHEN and CDR2 SYDVKM. J lost 6 bases, V lost 6 bases, and 6 bases had no gene match. The CDR3 bases are TGTGCCAGCAGACGGACAGGGGGCGCGAATGGCTACACCTTC. Its protein product is CASRRTGGANGYTF.

This chain's CDR3 is CAGINPRAGFYEQYF. CDR3 bases: TGTGCCGGGATAAATCCCCGGGCAGGGTTCTACGAGCAGTACTTC. The J gene is TRBJ2-7, the V gene TRBV30, with D tentatively TRBD1 (5 bases). The CDR3 length is 15 residues. Germline lookup yields CDR1 GTSNPN and CDR2 SVGIG (reference sequence). Trimming pared 8 bases from V and 3 bases from J, leaving 23 bases between. Full variable domain (remainder filled in from reference TRBV30 and TRBJ2-7): SQTIHQWPATLVQPVGSPLSLECTVEGTSNPNLYWYRQAAGRGLQLLFYSVGIGQISSEVPQNLSASRPQDRQFILSSKKLLLSDSGFYLCAGINPRAGFYEQYFGPGTRLTVT.

The V gene is TRBV6-5, the J gene TRBJ2-1; 10 positions agree with TRBD1. This CDR3 contains 16 residues. V trimming: 2 bases; J trimming: 4 bases; junction bases outside the gene matches: 5. Germline CDR1 reads MNHEY; CDR2 reads SVGAGI. CDR3: CASSYTGTGDYNEQFF. Here the CDR3 DNA reads TGTGCCAGCAGTTACACCGGGACAGGGGATTACAATGAGCAGTTCTTC.

The genes are TRBV27 and TRBJ2-4; 8 nucleotides agree with TRBD2. CDR1 is MNHEY and CDR2 is SMNVEV in the germline V gene (reference sequence). Trimming took 4 bases from V and 6 from J; bases not matched to a gene: 8. The CDR3 has 15 amino acids. The CDR3 is CASSSGAGGGNIQYF. In nucleotides, the CDR3 is TGTGCCAGCAGTTCTGGGGCCGGGGGGGGAAACATTCAGTACTTC.